The 25 T cell receptor beta chains listed next were all sequenced from one sample in a study of T cell responses to AZD1222 COVID-19 vaccine. TCRdb's table, derived via immunoSEQ multiplex PCR, lists solely in-frame clones and lacks some. This table has approximately 28,000 clones, roughly 92% appearing once. This specimen was peripheral blood, taken on day 0 of AZD1222 vaccination. Every receptor here comes from an adult in good health.

The chain employs TRBV24-1 and TRBJ2-2; tentative D call: TRBD1 (6 bases). CDR1 is KGHDR, CDR2 SFDVKD, per germline. The CDR3 has 15 amino acids. The germline V and J ends were trimmed by 6 bases and 6 bases, with 16 bases remaining between them. DNA for the CDR3: TGTGCCACCAGTTTGGGACATCCCTCGGCCGGGGAGCTGTTTTTT. Amino acid sequence: CATSLGHPSAGELFF.

V gene TRBV9 combines with J gene TRBJ2-4; D may correspond to TRBD1 or TRBD2 (5 bases each). This CDR3 region has 16 residues. The ends were cut back, 1 base at V and 1 base at J, with 12 bases in the middle. Germline-derived CDR1 and CDR2 are SGDLS and YYNGEE. CDR3 bases: TGTGCCAGCAGCGTAAGGGACCTGGCGGCCAAAAACATTCAGTACTTC. Amino acids: CASSVRDLAAKNIQYF.

The chain couples TRBV18 to TRBJ1-1; D gene uncertain. The germline V gene has CDR1 KGHSH and CDR2 LQKENI. Trimming removed 3 bases from V and 1 base from J, with 12 bases in between. The CDR3 covers 15 residues. The CDR3 loop is CASSPNSPGNTEAFF. The CDR3 DNA sequence: TGTGCCAGCTCACCCAACAGCCCCGGGAACACTGAAGCTTTCTTT.

The V call is TRBV5-1, the J call TRBJ1-1; TRBD1 agrees at 8 bases. The V gene's germline CDR1 is SGHRS and CDR2 YFSETQ. This CDR3 is built from 15 residues. V trimming: 1 base; J trimming: 1 base; junction bases outside the gene matches: 3. The CDR3 sequence is CASSLSGGGNTEAFF. The CDR3, as DNA: TGCGCCAGCAGCTTGTCAGGGGGCGGGAACACTGAAGCTTTCTTT.

The V gene is TRBV7-2, the J gene TRBJ2-3; 8 bases fit TRBD1. Trimming removed 6 bases from V and 6 bases from J; junction bases left unmatched: 8. Germline CDR1 reads SGHTA; CDR2 reads FQGNSA. The CDR3 has 14 amino acids. CDR3 residues: CASRPGGKGDTQYF. CDR3 in DNA: TGTGCCAGCAGACCAGGGGGCAAAGGGGATACGCAGTATTTT.

This chain joins TRBV30 and TRBJ1-3; D uncertain. This CDR3 is 12 amino acids long. V was trimmed by 4 bases and J by 0 bases, leaving 4 bases between them. The V gene's germline CDR1 is GTSNPN and CDR2 SVGIG (reference sequence). The CDR3 protein is CAWTGSGNTIYF. The CDR3 DNA is TGTGCCTGGACAGGCTCTGGAAACACCATATATTTT.

J is TRBJ2-7 and V is TRBV12-3 or TRBV12-4, with D hard to call. Trimming stripped 3 bases from V and 4 bases from J, with 10 bases between. The CDR3 is 13 residues long. The CDR3: CASSFSSQYEQYF. The CDR3 nucleotides read TGTGCCAGCAGTTTTTCTTCCCAATACGAGCAGTACTTC.

The rearrangement links TRBV11-3 to TRBJ2-7; D remains unclear. In germline, CDR1 is SGHNT, CDR2 YENEEA. The CDR3 is 12 residues long. V lost 5 bases, J lost 6 bases, and 11 bases lay in between. The CDR3 nucleotides read TGTGCCAGCAGCCGGGTCGTGGGCGAGCAGTACTTC. Translating it yields CASSRVVGEQYF.

The genes are TRBV4-1 and TRBJ2-5; D not certain. Germline V CDR1 and CDR2: MGHRA, YSYEKL. V was clipped by 0 bases and J by 5 bases, with 4 bases between them. The CDR3 runs 12 residues. The DNA for the CDR3 is TGCGCCAGCAGCCAAGATTGGGAGACCCAGTACTTC. Translating it yields CASSQDWETQYF.

J is TRBJ2-1 and V is TRBV12-3 or TRBV12-4; 8 bases are a match to TRBD2. Losses at the gene ends were 5 bases for V and 7 bases for J; bases not matched to a gene: 4. The CDR3 loop spans 13 amino acids. The CDR3 loop is CASSAGGVNEQFF. In DNA, the CDR3 is TGTGCCAGCAGTGCCGGGGGGGTAAATGAGCAGTTCTTC.

The chain combines TRBV5-5 with TRBJ2-1; D is unclear. Germline CDR1 SGHKS, CDR2 YYEKEE (reference sequence). The V end lost 4 bases, the J end lost 4 bases, and 6 bases lay between the germline ends. This CDR3 is built from 12 residues. CDR3 nucleotide sequence: TGTGCCAGCAGCCCCCTTTACAATGAGCAGTTCTTC. It is translated as CASSPLYNEQFF.

The V call is TRBV7-2, the J call TRBJ2-7; TRBD1 aligns across 8 bases. J lost 2 bases, V lost 4 bases, and 1 base had no gene match. The germline CDR1 and CDR2 sequences are SGHTA and FQGNSA. This CDR3 is built from 13 residues. Here the CDR3 DNA reads TGTGCCAGCAGCTGGACAGGGACCTACGAGCAGTACTTC. As protein: CASSWTGTYEQYF.

This chain links TRBV18 with TRBJ2-4, with 11 bases that match TRBD2. Unmatched junction bases numbered 7, after V lost 6 bases and J lost 6 bases. Germline V gives CDR1 KGHSH, CDR2 LQKENI. The CDR3 is 15 residues long. CDR3 nucleotide sequence: TGTGCCAGCTCCCCGACTAGCGGGAACACAAACATTCAGTACTTC. This sequence encodes CASSPTSGNTNIQYF.

The chain joins TRBV9 to TRBJ1-1, with 8 bases that match TRBD1. Germline lookup yields CDR1 SGDLS and CDR2 YYNGEE. CDR3 length: 13 amino acids. After removal of 4 bases from V and 9 bases from J, the junction contained 8 bases not matched to a gene. The CDR3 bases are TGTGCCAGCAGCCCTTCGACAGGGGTAAAAGCTTTCTTT. Amino acids: CASSPSTGVKAFF.

The chain links TRBV5-4 to TRBJ2-7; the match to TRBD1 covers 8 bases. Germline CDR1 reads SGHNT; CDR2 reads YYREEE (reference sequence). This CDR3 contains 15 residues. V was clipped by 4 bases and J by 0 bases; unmatched bases: 6. The CDR3 protein is CASSQQTGVSYEQYF. The CDR3 DNA reads as TGTGCCAGCAGCCAACAGACAGGGGTCTCCTACGAGCAGTACTTC.

The rearrangement uses TRBV7-2 and TRBJ2-7; D unresolved. The germline gives CDR1 SGHTA, CDR2 FQGNSA. Trimming removed 5 bases from V and 2 bases from J, with 13 bases in between. The CDR3 is made up of 14 amino acids. Here the CDR3 reads CASSPMADAYEQYF. CDR3 DNA sequence: TGTGCCAGCAGCCCAATGGCGGACGCCTACGAGCAGTACTTC.

The J gene is TRBJ1-6, the V gene TRBV9, with a tentative D call TRBD1 (5 bases). Germline assignment: CDR1 SGDLS and CDR2 YYNGEE. This CDR3 contains 15 residues. V gave up 4 bases and J gave up 6 bases, with 14 bases separating them. The CDR3 DNA reads as TGTGCCAGCAGCCGGGATCACAGGACTAATTCACCCCTCCACTTT. Its translation is CASSRDHRTNSPLHF.

The V and J genes are TRBV12-3 or TRBV12-4 and TRBJ2-1, with 7 nucleotides matching TRBD2. This CDR3 is built from 12 residues. Trimming cost V 6 bases and J 15 bases; bases outside gene matches: 11. CDR3 coding DNA: TGTGCCAGCAGACGGGCTAGCGGCCTACTGTTCTTC. It is translated as CASRRASGLLFF.

V is TRBV7-6 and J is TRBJ1-1; no clear D. Trimming pared 8 bases from V and 0 bases from J, leaving 10 bases between. The CDR3 is 13 residues long. Germline assignment: CDR1 SGHVS and CDR2 FNYEAQ. Here the CDR3 reads CASLQALNTEAFF. The CDR3 bases are TGTGCCAGCCTTCAGGCGTTGAACACTGAAGCTTTCTTT.

Worth noting for this clone: Additional DNA sequences in this sample encode the identical CDR3. This chain links TRBV6-5 with TRBJ2-3; 8 bases map to TRBD2. The CDR3 spans 13 residues. Trimming took 6 bases from V and 3 from J; bases not matched to a gene: 2. The germline gives CDR1 MNHEY, CDR2 SVGAGI. The CDR3: CASRRGGTDTQYF. The CDR3 DNA is TGTGCCAGCAGGCGCGGGGGGACAGATACGCAGTATTTT.

The chain recombines TRBV7-2 with TRBJ1-1, with 9 bases identical to TRBD1. Germline CDR1 reads SGHTA; CDR2 reads FQGNSA. This CDR3 is 13 amino acids long. V shed 10 bases, J shed 3 bases, and the junction held 6 bases outside the gene matches. CDR3: CANRGRTDTEAFF. CDR3 DNA sequence: TGTGCCAACAGGGGGCGCACGGACACTGAAGCTTTCTTT.

The chain carries TRBV28 and TRBJ2-1; 7 bases fit TRBD1. The CDR3 length is 15 residues. The trim removed 5 bases at V and 5 bases at J, leaving 9 bases unmatched. Germline V gene data show CDR1 as MDHEN and CDR2 as SYDVKM. The CDR3 here is CASSRLQGSHNEQFF. CDR3 in DNA: TGTGCCAGCAGTCGACTACAGGGGTCTCACAATGAGCAGTTCTTC.

Remarks on this clone: Other DNA sequences in this sample translate to the same CDR3. The J gene is TRBJ1-5, the V gene TRBV7-2; D is perhaps TRBD1 (6 bases). The CDR3 sequence is 13 residues long. The V gene's germline CDR1 is SGHTA and CDR2 FQGNSA. Trimming pared 2 bases from V and 4 bases from J, leaving 6 bases between. CDR3 amino acids: CASSLRGNQPQHF. CDR3 coding DNA: TGTGCCAGCAGCTTAAGGGGGAATCAGCCCCAGCATTTT.

The V and J genes are TRBV7-9 and TRBJ2-4, with 9 bases matching TRBD1. Germline loops: CDR1 SEHNR, CDR2 FQNEAQ (reference sequence). Trimming at V came to 4 bases and at J to 3 bases, leaving 10 bases not matched to a gene. The CDR3 covers 17 residues. This CDR3 is CASSSSGQGVGKNIQYF. The CDR3, as DNA: TGTGCCAGCAGCTCGTCGGGACAGGGTGTGGGCAAAAACATTCAGTACTTC.

This sequence joins TRBV18 and TRBJ2-3, with D possibly TRBD1 on 5 matching bases. CDR1 and CDR2 from the germline V gene are KGHSH and LQKENI. V was trimmed by 2 bases and J by 5 bases, leaving 5 bases between them. The CDR3 length is 12 residues. CDR3 residues: CASSPRGDTQYF. The CDR3, as DNA: TGTGCCAGCTCACCAAGGGGAGATACGCAGTATTTT.